This entry features one T cell receptor (beta chain) sequence. It has no known antigen specificity. No base qualities exist here, and no much larger clone lies one base off it. TCRbeta CDR3 regions were amplified from genomic DNA using the immunoSEQ Assay, a bias-controlled multiplex PCR. Per the source publication's procedure: Within the assay, amplification of reference gene primers was used to estimate how many nucleated cells each sample contained. To quantify the absolute abundance of each unique TCRbeta CDR3 rearrangement, sequence reads were collapsed and filtered. Productive Simpson clonality was computed per sample as the square root of Simpson's diversity index over productive rearrangements. TCRdb stores this immuneACCESS table with in-frame sequences only. Part of the clones is absent; in the studies checked, under half of the shortfall reflects unresolved V genes, and no reason is known for the rest. V, J and clone size are those of that table, while D and trimming were read from the DNA. A total of about 330,000 clones appear in this sample, 70% to 90% of them only once. Clones ranked in the top ten supply approximately 4% of the sample.

The V end loses 10 bases and the J end loses 4 bases, and a stretch of 13 bases separates them. Inclusive of the bounding cysteine and phenylalanine, the CDR3 is 13 residues long. This entry keeps only the CDR3 DNA: 39 bases, framed from base 1. Looking up the germline V gene (reference sequence) yields CDR1 SEHNR and CDR2 FQNEAQ. The collaborating institutions used their own protocols to collect whole blood in K2EDTA tubes. For TCRbeta analysis, collaborator samples were shipped as frozen whole blood, as isolated PBMCs, or as DNA extracted from either sample type. The sample is drawn from a study of blood T cell repertoires in COVID-19 (dated by TCRdb to about 2020). In the study overall: The collaborator samples originated in the United States, Italy and Spain and spanned the acute and convalescent phases of COVID-19. The material from the prospective study consisted of cDNA or gDNA derived from T cells, B-cell-depleted T cells, or PBMCs. Where available, HLA class I and class II types were taken from metadata supplied by the sample provider and were not determined by assay-based typing. The repertoires were released in a freely available public database meant as a resource for research on the immune response to SARS-CoV-2. Sample metadata almost always included a de-identified subject ID, COVID-19 status, age in years and sex. The samples were drawn from two sources: the first 160 participants of the ongoing ImmuneRACE study, and about 1,300 subjects contributed by 6 global collaborators. The dataset comprised deeply sampled blood TCRbeta repertoires from subjects exposed to, actively infected with, or recovered from COVID-19. General findings and caveats noted by the study authors: How much clinical and demographic metadata was included differed by source and by participant, and the metadata was provided uncurated.

The sequenced sample was peripheral blood. This TCR came from a woman aged 50 to 65 with active or convalescent COVID-19. The sequence links TRBV7-9 to TRBJ1-4, with the D gene call left open. The nucleotide sequence reads as follows: TGTGCCACCCTGGGCGCGTTTAATGAAAAACTGTTTTTT. Its coded protein is CATLGAFNEKLFF.